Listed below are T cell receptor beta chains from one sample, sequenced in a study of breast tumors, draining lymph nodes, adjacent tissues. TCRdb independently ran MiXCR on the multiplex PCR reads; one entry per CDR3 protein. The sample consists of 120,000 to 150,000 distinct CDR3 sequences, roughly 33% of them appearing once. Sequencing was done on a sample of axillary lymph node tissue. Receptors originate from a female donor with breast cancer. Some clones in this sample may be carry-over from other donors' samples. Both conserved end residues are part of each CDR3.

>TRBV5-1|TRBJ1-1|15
CASSIGTFMNTEAFF
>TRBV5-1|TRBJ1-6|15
CASSSDRAQNSPLHF
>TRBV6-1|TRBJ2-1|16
CASSQSQSARVNEQFF
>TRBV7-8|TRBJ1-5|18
CASSLAFSTTYSNQPQHF
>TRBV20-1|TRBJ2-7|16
CSARDTRGNDPYEQYF
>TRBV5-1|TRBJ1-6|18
CASSPRGTSAGNNSPLHF
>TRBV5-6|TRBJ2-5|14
CASSFSGSGETQYF
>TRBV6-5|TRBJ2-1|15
CASSHRGQGPNEQFF
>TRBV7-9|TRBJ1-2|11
CASSPRGAYTF
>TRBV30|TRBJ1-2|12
CAWSADRGGYTF